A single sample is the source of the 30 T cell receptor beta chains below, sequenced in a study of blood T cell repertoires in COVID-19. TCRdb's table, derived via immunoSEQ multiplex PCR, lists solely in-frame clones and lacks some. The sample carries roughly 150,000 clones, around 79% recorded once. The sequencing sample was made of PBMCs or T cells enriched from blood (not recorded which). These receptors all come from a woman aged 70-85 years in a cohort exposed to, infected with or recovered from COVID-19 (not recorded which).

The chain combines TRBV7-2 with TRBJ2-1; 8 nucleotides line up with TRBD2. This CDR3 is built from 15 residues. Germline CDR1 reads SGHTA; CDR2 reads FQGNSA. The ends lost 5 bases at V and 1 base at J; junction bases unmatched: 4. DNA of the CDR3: TGTGCCAGCAGCCCGACTAGCGATTCCTACAATGAGCAGTTCTTC. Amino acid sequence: CASSPTSDSYNEQFF.

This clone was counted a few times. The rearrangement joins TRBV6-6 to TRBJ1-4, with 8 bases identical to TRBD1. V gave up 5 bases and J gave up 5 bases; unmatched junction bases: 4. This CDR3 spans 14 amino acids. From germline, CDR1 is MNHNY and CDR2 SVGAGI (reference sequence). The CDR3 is CASSRDRSNEKLFF. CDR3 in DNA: TGTGCCAGCAGTCGGGACAGGTCCAATGAAAAACTGTTTTTT.

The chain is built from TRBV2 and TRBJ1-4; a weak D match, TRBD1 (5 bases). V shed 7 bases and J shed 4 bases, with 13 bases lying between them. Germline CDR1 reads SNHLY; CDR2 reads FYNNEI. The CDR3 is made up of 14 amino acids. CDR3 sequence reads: CASTGGRSNEKLFF. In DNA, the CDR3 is TGTGCCAGCACCGGGGGACGGAGTAATGAAAAACTGTTTTTT.

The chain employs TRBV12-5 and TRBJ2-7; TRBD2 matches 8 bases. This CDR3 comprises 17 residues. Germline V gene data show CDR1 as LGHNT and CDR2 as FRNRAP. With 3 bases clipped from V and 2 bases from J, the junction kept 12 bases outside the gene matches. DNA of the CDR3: TGTGCTAGTGGTTTTATCATTACTCCGGGAGGGGCCTACGAGCAGTACTTC. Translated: CASGFIITPGGAYEQYF.

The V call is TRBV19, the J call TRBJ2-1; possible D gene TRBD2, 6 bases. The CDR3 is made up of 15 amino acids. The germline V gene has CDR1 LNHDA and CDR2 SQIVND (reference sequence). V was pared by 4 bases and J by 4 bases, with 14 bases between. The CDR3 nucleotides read TGTGCCAGTAGTAACCAAGCGGGCGGTTACAATGAGCAGTTCTTC. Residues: CASSNQAGGYNEQFF.

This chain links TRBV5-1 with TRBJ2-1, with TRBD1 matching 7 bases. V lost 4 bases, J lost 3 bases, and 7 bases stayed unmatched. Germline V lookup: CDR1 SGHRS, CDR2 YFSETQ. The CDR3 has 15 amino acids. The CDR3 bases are TGCGCCAGCAGCCGCACAGGGGCCCTCTACAATGAGCAGTTCTTC. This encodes CASSRTGALYNEQFF.

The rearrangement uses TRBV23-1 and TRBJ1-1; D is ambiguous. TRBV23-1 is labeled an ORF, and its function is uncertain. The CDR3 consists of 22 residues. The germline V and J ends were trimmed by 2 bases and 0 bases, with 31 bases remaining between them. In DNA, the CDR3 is TGCGCCAGCAGTCAAAATAAGGGCCCCTCAATGATCCCGGGGTTTATGAACACTGAAGCTTTCTTT. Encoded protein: CASSQNKGPSMIPGFMNTEAFF.

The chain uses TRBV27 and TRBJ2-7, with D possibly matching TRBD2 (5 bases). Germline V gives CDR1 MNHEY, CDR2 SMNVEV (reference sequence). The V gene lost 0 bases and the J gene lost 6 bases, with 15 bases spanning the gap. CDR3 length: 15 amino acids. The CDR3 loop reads CASSLSLRAKIEQYF. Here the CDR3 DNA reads TGTGCCAGCAGTTTATCGCTGCGGGCCAAAATCGAGCAGTACTTC.

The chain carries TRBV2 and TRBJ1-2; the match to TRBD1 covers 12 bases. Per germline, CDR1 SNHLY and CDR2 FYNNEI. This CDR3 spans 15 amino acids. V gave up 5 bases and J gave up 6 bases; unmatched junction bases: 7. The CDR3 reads CASSIYGTGGNGYTF. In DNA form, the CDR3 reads TGTGCCAGCAGTATCTATGGGACAGGGGGCAATGGCTACACCTTC.

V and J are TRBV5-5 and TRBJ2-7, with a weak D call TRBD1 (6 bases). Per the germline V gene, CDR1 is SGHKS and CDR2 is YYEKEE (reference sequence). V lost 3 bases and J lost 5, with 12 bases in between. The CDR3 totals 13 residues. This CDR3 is CASSSTQGNEQYF. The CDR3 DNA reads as TGTGCCAGCAGCTCGACACAGGGTAACGAGCAGTACTTC.

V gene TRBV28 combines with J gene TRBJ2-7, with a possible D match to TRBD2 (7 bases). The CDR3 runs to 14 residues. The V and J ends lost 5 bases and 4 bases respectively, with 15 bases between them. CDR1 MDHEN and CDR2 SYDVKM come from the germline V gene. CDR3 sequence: CASSGGGSGYEQYF. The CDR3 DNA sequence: TGTGCCAGCAGTGGGGGGGGCAGCGGGTACGAGCAGTACTTC.

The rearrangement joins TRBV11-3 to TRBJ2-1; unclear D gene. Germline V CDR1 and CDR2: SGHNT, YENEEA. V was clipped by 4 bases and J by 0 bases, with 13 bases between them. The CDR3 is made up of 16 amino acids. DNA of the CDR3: TGTGCCAGCAGCTCCGGAGCCCTGAGCTCCTACAATGAGCAGTTCTTC. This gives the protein CASSSGALSSYNEQFF. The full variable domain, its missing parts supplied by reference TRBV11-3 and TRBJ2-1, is EAGVVQSPRYKIIEKKQPVAFWCNPISGHNTLYWYLQNLGQGPELLIRYENEEAVDDSQLPKDRFSAERLKGVDSTLKIQPAELGDSAVYLCASSSGALSSYNEQFFGPGTRLTVL.

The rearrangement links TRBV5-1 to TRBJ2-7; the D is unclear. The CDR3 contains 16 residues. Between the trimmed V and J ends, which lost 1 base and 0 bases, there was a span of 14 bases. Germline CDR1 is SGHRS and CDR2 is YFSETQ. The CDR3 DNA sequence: TGCGCCAGCAGCTTGACACCCGACTCCGTCTCCTACGAGCAGTACTTC. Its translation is CASSLTPDSVSYEQYF. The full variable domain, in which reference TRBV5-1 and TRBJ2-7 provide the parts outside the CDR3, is KAGVTQTPRYLIKTRGQQVTLSCSPISGHRSVSWYQQTPGQGLQFLFEYFSETQRNKGNFPGRFSGRQFSNSRSEMNVSTLELGDSALYLCASSLTPDSVSYEQYFGPGTRLTVT.

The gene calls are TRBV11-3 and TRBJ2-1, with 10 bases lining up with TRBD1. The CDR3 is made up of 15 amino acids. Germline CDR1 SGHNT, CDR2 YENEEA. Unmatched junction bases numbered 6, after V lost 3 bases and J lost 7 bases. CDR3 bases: TGTGCCAGCAGCTTTCGACAGGGGGCATGGAATGAGCAGTTCTTC. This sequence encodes CASSFRQGAWNEQFF. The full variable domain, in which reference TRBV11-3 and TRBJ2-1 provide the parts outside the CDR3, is EAGVVQSPRYKIIEKKQPVAFWCNPISGHNTLYWYLQNLGQGPELLIRYENEEAVDDSQLPKDRFSAERLKGVDSTLKIQPAELGDSAVYLCASSFRQGAWNEQFFGPGTRLTVL.

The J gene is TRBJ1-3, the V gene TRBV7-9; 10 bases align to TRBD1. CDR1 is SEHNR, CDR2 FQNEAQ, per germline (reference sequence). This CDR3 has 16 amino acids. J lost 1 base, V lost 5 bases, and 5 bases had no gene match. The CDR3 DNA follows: TGTGCCAGCAGCCCCAGACAGGGGGCTTCTGGAAACACCATATATTTT. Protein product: CASSPRQGASGNTIYF.

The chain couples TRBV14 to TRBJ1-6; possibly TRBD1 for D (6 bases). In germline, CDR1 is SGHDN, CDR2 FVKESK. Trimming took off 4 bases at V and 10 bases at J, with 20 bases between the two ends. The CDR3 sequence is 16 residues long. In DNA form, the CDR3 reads TGTGCCAGCAGCCCCAGATTAGGATCAGGGGTCTCACCCCTCCACTTT. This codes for CASSPRLGSGVSPLHF.

The CDR3 sequence is CASSEAGRGPDTQYF. CDR3 DNA: TGTGCCAGCAGTGAAGCAGGGAGGGGTCCAGATACGCAGTATTTT. This chain connects TRBV6-1 to TRBJ2-3; 7 bases are shared with TRBD2. The length of the CDR3 is 15 residues. In germline, CDR1 is MNHNS, CDR2 SASEGT. V shed 0 bases, J shed 4 bases, and the junction held 4 bases outside the gene matches.

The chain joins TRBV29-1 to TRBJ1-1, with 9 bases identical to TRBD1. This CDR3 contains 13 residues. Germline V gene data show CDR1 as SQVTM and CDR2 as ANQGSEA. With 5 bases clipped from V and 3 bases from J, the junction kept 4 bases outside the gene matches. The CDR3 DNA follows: TGCAGCGTTAGACAGGGGGGCGACACTGAAGCTTTCTTT. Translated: CSVRQGGDTEAFF.

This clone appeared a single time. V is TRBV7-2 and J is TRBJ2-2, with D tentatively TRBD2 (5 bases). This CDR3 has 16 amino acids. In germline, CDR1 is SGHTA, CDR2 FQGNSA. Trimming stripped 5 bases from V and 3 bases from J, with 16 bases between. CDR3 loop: CASSPFKGRDTGELFF. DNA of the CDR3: TGTGCCAGCAGCCCTTTTAAAGGGAGAGACACCGGGGAGCTGTTTTTT. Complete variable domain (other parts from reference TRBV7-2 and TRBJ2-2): GAGVSQSPSNKVTEKGKDVELRCDPISGHTALYWYRQSLGQGLEFLIYFQGNSAPDKSGLPSDRFSAERTGGSVSTLTIQRTQQEDSAVYLCASSPFKGRDTGELFFGEGSRLTVL.

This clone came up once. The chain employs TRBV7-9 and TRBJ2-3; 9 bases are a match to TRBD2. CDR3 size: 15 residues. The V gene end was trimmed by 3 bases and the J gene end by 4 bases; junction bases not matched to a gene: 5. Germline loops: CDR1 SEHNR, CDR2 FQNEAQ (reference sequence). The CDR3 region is CASSLNSGSADTQYF. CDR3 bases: TGTGCCAGCAGCTTGAATAGCGGGAGTGCAGATACGCAGTATTTT.

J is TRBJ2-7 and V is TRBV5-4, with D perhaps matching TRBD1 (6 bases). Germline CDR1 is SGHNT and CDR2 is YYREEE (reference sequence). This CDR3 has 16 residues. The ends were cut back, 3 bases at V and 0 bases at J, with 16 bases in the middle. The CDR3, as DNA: TGTGCCAGCAGCTCGGGACACCCCCGGAGCTCCTACGAGCAGTACTTC. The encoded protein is CASSSGHPRSSYEQYF.

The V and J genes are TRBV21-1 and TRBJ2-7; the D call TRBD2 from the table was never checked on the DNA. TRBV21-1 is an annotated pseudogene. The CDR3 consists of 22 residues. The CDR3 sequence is CASSKRVSEAGTSGRTSIEQYF. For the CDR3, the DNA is TGTGCCAGCAGCAAAAGAGTATCTGAGGCCGGGACTAGCGGGAGGACGAGTATAGAGCAGTACTTC.

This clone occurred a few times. The CDR3 loop reads CASRQPGDTEAFF. CDR3 nucleotides: TGTGCCAGCAGGCAACCAGGGGACACTGAAGCTTTCTTT. The chain links TRBV6-6 to TRBJ1-1, with D maybe TRBD1 (6 bases). Per the germline V gene, CDR1 is MNHNY and CDR2 is SVGAGI (reference sequence). The germline V and J ends were trimmed by 6 bases and 3 bases, with 11 bases remaining between them. The CDR3 totals 13 residues.

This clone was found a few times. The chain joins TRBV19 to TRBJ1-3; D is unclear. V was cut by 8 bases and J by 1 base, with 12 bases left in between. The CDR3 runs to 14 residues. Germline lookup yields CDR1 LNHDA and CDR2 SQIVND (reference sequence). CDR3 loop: CASAPRGSGNTIYF. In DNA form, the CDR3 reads TGTGCCAGTGCCCCACGGGGATCTGGAAACACCATATATTTT.

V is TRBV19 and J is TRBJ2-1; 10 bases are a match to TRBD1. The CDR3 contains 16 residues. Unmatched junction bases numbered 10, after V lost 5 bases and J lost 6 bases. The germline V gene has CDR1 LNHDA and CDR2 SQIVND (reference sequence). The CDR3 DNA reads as TGTGCCAGTAGTTCCAGGACAGGGGGTAGTATCAATGAGCAGTTCTTC. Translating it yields CASSSRTGGSINEQFF. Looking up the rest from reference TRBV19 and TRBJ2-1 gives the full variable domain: DGGITQSPKYLFRKEGQNVTLSCEQNLNHDAMYWYRQDPGQGLRLIYYSQIVNDFQKGDIAEGYSVSREKKESFPLTVTSAQKNPTAFYLCASSSRTGGSINEQFFGPGTRLTVL.

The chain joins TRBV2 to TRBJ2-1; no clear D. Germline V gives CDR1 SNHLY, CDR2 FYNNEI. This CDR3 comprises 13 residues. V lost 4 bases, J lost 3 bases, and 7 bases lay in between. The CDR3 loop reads CASSVPGYNEQFF. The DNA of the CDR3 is TGTGCCAGCAGTGTCCCAGGCTACAATGAGCAGTTCTTC.

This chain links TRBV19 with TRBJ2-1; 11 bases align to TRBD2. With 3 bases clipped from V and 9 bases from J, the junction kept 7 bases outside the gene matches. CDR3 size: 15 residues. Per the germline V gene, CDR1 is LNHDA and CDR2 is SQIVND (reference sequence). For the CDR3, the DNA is TGTGCCAGTAGTATGTTGGTAGCGGGAGGGGGTGAGCAGTTCTTC. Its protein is CASSMLVAGGGEQFF.

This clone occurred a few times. The CDR3 region is CASSRVDTGELFF. CDR3 coding DNA: TGTGCCAGCAGCCGCGTGGACACCGGGGAGCTGTTTTTT. The chain couples TRBV5-4 to TRBJ2-2, with D unclear. From germline, CDR1 is SGHNT and CDR2 YYREEE (reference sequence). CDR3 size: 13 residues. V dropped 4 bases and J dropped 3 bases, with 7 bases sitting between them.

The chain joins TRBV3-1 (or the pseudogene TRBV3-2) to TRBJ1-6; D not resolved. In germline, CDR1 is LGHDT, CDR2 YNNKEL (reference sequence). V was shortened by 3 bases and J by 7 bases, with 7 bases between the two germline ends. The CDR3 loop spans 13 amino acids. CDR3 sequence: CASSQAGNSPLHF. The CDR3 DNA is TGTGCCAGCAGCCAGGCAGGAAATTCACCCCTCCACTTT.

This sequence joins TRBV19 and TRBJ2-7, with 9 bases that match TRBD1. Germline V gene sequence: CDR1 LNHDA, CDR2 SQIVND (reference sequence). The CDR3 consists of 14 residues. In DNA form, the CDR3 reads TGTGCTCCTGGGAGGGACAGGGAAGAAGACGAGCAGTACTTC. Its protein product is CAPGRDREEDEQYF.